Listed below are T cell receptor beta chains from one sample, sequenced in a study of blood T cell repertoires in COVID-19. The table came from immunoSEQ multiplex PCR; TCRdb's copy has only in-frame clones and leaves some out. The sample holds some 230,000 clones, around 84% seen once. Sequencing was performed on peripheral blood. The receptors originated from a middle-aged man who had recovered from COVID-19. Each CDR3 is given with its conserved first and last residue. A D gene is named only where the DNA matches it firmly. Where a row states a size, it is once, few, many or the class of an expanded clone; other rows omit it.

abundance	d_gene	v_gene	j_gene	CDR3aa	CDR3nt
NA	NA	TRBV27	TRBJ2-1	CASSPRAPDSSYNEQFF	TGTGCCAGCAGCCCGAGAGCTCCGGACAGCTCCTACAATGAGCAGTTCTTC
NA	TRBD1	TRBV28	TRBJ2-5	CASSSTGGAQTQYF	TGTGCCAGCAGTTCCACAGGGGGCGCGCAGACCCAGTACTTC
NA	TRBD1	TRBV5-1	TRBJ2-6	CASSLTGTGAPGANVLTF	TGCGCCAGCAGCTTGACCGGGACAGGGGCCCCTGGGGCCAACGTCCTGACTTTC
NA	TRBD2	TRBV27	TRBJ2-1	CASSPGTSGYNEQFF	TGTGCCAGCAGCCCTGGGACTAGCGGATACAATGAGCAGTTCTTC
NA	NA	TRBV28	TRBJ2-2	CASSFSVNTGELFF	TGTGCCAGCAGTTTTTCAGTGAACACCGGGGAGCTGTTTTTT
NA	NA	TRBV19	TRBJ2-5	CASSMVGDRQETQYF	TGTGCCAGTAGTATGGTCGGAGACAGGCAAGAGACCCAGTACTTC
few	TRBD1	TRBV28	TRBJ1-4	CASNALTGQPNEKLFF	TGTGCCAGCAATGCCCTGACAGGGCAGCCTAATGAAAAACTGTTTTTT
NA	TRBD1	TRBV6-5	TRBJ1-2	CASRRGEGALGYTF	TGTGCCAGCAGGCGGGGTGAGGGGGCGTTAGGCTACACCTTC
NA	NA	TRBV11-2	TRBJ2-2	CASSSIAVPGTGELFF	TGTGCCAGCAGCTCCATAGCGGTCCCTGGGACCGGGGAGCTGTTTTTT
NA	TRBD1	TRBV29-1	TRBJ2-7	CSIRSGQGTYEQYF	TGCAGCATCAGAAGCGGACAGGGGACCTACGAGCAGTACTTC
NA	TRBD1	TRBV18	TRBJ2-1	CASSPRTRGTGYNEQFF	TGTGCCAGCTCACCACGGACCCGCGGGACAGGATACAATGAGCAGTTCTTC
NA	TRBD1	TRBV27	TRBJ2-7	CASSIIPGQGTYEQYF	TGTGCCAGCAGTATCATCCCGGGACAGGGTACCTACGAGCAGTACTTC
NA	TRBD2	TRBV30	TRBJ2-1	CACTGTSGSNRFF	TGTGCCTGTACCGGGACTAGCGGGAGCAATCGGTTCTTC
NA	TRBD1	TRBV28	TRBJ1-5	CASSTGQGINQPQHF	TGTGCCAGCAGTACGGGACAGGGGATCAATCAGCCCCAGCATTTT
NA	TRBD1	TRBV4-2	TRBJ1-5	CASSRHDRGPPFNQPQHF	TGTGCCAGCAGCCGTCACGACAGGGGGCCTCCCTTCAATCAGCCCCAGCATTTT
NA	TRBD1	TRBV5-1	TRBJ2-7	CASSIGGTGGHEQYF	TGCGCCAGCAGCATAGGTGGGACAGGGGGCCACGAGCAGTACTTC
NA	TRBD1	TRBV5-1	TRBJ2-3	CASSLFRDRPTDTQYF	TGCGCCAGCAGCTTGTTCCGGGACAGGCCAACAGATACGCAGTATTTT
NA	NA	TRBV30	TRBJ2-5	CAWSLTAGTQYF	TGTGCCTGGAGTTTGACAGCAGGGACCCAGTACTTC
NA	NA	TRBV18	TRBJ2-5	CASSPGGETQYF	TGTGCCAGCTCCCCTGGAGGGGAGACCCAGTACTTC
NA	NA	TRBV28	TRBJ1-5	CASSLVAGRSNQPQHF	TGTGCCAGCAGTTTAGTAGCGGGTCGGAGCAATCAGCCCCAGCATTTT
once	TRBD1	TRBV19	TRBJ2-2	CASSILGTGNTGELFF	TGTGCCAGTAGTATTCTAGGGACAGGGAACACCGGGGAGCTGTTTTTT
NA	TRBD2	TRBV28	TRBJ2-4	CASSSHSWSGMKNIQYF	TGTGCCAGCAGTTCCCATAGTTGGAGCGGGATGAAAAACATTCAGTACTTC
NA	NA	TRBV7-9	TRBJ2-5	CASSLVGDWGTQYF	TGTGCCAGCAGCTTAGTCGGGGACTGGGGGACCCAGTACTTC
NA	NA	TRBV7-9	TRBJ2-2	CASSPGWGELFF	TGTGCCAGCAGCCCGGGATGGGGGGAGCTGTTTTTT
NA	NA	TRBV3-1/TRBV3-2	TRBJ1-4	CASSQRGSGREKLFF	TGTGCCAGCAGCCAAAGGGGAAGTGGGAGGGAAAAACTGTTTTTT
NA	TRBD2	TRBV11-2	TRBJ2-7	CASSPGTSRGSYEQYF	TGTGCCAGCAGCCCCGGGACTAGCAGAGGCTCCTACGAGCAGTACTTC
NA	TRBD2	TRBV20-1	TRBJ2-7	CSVAGGYEQYF	TGCAGTGTGGCGGGGGGCTACGAGCAGTACTTC
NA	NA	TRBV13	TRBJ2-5	CASSSHRGTQYF	TGTGCCAGCAGCTCACACCGGGGGACCCAGTACTTC
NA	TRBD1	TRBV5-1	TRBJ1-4	CASSLAGTGTNEKLFF	TGCGCCAGCAGCTTGGCCGGGACAGGGACTAATGAAAAACTGTTTTTT
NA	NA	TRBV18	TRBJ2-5	CASSPGTGRETQYF	TGTGCCAGCTCACCCGGCACAGGGCGAGAGACCCAGTACTTC
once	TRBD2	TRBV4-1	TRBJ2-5	CASSLTGLAGDGETQYF	TGCGCCAGCAGCCTGACGGGACTAGCGGGAGATGGGGAGACCCAGTACTTC
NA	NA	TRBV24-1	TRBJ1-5	CATSDQGVGNQPQHF	TGTGCCACCAGTGACCAAGGGGTAGGCAATCAGCCCCAGCATTTT
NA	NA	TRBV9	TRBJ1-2	CASSVEGPGDGYTF	TGTGCCAGCAGCGTAGAGGGGCCTGGCGATGGCTACACCTTC
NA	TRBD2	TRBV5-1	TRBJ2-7	CASSGTSGVSYEQYF	TGCGCCAGCAGCGGGACTAGCGGAGTCTCCTACGAGCAGTACTTC
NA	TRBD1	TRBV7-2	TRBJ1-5	CASSLRQGSGQPQHF	TGTGCCAGCAGCCTCCGACAGGGGTCAGGTCAGCCCCAGCATTTT
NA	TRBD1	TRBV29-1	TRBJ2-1	CSVGFDRVIYNEQFF	TGCAGCGTTGGATTCGACAGGGTGATTTACAATGAGCAGTTCTTC
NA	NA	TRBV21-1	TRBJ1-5	CASSKGGPDTYSNQPQHF	TGTGCCAGCAGCAAAGGAGGGCCTGATACTTATAGCAATCAGCCCCAGCATTTT
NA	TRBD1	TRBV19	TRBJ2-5	CASSITGGKETQYF	TGTGCCAGTAGCATCACAGGGGGCAAAGAGACCCAGTACTTC
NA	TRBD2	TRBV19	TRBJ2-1	CASSWTSGRSSYNEQFF	TGTGCCAGTAGTTGGACTAGCGGGAGGAGCTCCTACAATGAGCAGTTCTTC
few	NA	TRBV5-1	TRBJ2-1	CASSLEAAYNEQFF	TGCGCCAGCAGCTTGGAGGCGGCCTACAATGAGCAGTTCTTC
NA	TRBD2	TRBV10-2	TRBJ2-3	CASSDGLAGTDTQYF	TGCGCCAGCAGTGATGGACTAGCGGGCACAGATACGCAGTATTTT